This T cell receptor (beta chain) was captured in a study of CD4+ T cells in melanoma. Whole-study results and caveats: CD8+ T cell, macrophage and B cell function reportedly correlated with neoantigen-specific CD4+ T cells. Diverse differentiation states were reported for melanoma neoantigen-specific CD4+ T cells.

The CDR3 has 15 amino acids. Germline V gene data show CDR1 as SGHAT and CDR2 as FQNNGV. V lost 1 base and J lost 1, with 11 bases in between. Repertoires were generated with immunoSEQ multiplex PCR, while TCRdb's copy carries only in-frame clones and drops some. Among 110,000 to 150,000 clones listed, 85% to 95% were seen once. Comments on this clone: The antigen is not known.

The chain has TRBV11-2 and TRBJ2-7, with a possible D match to TRBD2 (6 bases). The receptor was isolated from a human donor with melanoma. CDR3 amino acids: CASSLVQGGSYEQYF. In DNA, the CDR3 is TGTGCCAGCAGCTTAGTCCAGGGAGGATCCTACGAGCAGTACTTC.